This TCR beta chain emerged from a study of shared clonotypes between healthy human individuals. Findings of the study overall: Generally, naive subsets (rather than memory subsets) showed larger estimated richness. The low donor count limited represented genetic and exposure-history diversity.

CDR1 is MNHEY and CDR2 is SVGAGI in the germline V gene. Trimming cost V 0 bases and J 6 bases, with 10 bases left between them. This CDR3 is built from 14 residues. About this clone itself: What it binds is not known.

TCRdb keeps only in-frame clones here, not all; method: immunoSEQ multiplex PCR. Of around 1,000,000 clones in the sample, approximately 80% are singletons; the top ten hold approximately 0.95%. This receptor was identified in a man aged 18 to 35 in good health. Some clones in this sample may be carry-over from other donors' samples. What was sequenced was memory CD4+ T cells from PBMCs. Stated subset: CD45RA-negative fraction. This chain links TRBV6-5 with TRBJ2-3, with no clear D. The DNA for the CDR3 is TGTGCCAGCAGTTACTCTCGCGCCCTGGATACGCAGTATTTT. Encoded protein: CASSYSRALDTQYF.